This T cell receptor (beta chain) was profiled in a study of T-cell memory formation after mild COVID-19. Constant-segment primers served in 5'RACE that generated TCR alpha and TCR beta cDNA libraries bearing sample barcodes and UMIs. TCRdb itself ran the 5' RACE reads through MiXCR, one entry per CDR3 protein. The sample has more than 120,000 distinct CDR3 sequences, about 5.7% seen once. This clonotype was detected many times. The receptor was isolated from an adult woman who had mild COVID-19 (a few samples of this study predate the infection). Cell type and time point are not known. Sequenced input: PBMCs or a T cell subset sorted from them (not recorded which).

The DNA for the CDR3 is TGCGCCAGCAGCTTCATGGACAGGCCCAGCTCCTACGAGCAGTACTTC. This codes for CASSFMDRPSSYEQYF. J is TRBJ2-7 and V is TRBV5-1, with 7 bases matching TRBD1. V gave up 2 bases and J gave up 0 bases; unmatched junction bases: 8. The CDR3 has 16 amino acids. Looked up from germline, CDR1 is SGHRS and CDR2 is YFSETQ.